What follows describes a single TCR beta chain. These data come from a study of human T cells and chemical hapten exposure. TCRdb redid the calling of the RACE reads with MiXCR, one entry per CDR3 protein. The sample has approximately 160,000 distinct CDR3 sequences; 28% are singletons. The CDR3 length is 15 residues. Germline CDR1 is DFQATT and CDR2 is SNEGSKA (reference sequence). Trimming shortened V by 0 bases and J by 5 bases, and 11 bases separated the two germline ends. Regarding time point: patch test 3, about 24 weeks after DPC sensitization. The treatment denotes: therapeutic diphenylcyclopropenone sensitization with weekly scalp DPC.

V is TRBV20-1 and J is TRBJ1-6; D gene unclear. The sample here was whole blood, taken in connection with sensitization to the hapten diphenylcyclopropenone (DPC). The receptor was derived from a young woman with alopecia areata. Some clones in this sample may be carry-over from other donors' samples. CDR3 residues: CSAREPLSHNSPLHF. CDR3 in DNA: TGCAGTGCTAGAGAACCGTTAAGTCATAATTCACCCCTCCACTTT.